Below are 18 T cell receptor beta chains sequenced from a single sample in a study of blood T cell repertoires in COVID-19. Sequenced by immunoSEQ multiplex PCR; TCRdb stores in-frame clones only, minus some. The sample lists roughly 200,000 clones, around 86% occurring once. Material for sequencing was peripheral blood. The receptors were gathered from a man aged 55-75 years with acute or convalescent COVID-19.

V gene TRBV30 combines with J gene TRBJ1-1; D gene uncertain. Germline CDR1 GTSNPN, CDR2 SVGIG (reference sequence). Trimming stripped 5 bases from V and 0 bases from J, with 10 bases between. The CDR3 totals 13 residues. DNA for the CDR3: TGTGCCTGGGATGTGAGGATGAACACTGAAGCTTTCTTT. Translating gives CAWDVRMNTEAFF.

The V gene is TRBV6-1, the J gene TRBJ2-3, with a possible D match to TRBD1 (6 bases). The germline gives CDR1 MNHNS, CDR2 SASEGT. There are 16 residues in the CDR3. V was cut by 3 bases and J by 6 bases, with 19 bases left in between. The CDR3: CASSEGLRQASDTQYF. The CDR3 DNA follows: TGTGCCAGCAGTGAGGGTTTGCGACAGGCGTCGGATACGCAGTATTTT.

The chain couples TRBV9 to TRBJ1-2; 9 bases agree with TRBD1. This CDR3 comprises 16 residues. Germline V gene sequence: CDR1 SGDLS, CDR2 YYNGEE. V dropped 5 bases and J dropped 6; count of bases not matched to a gene: 14. CDR3 in DNA: TGTGCCAGCAGTATCTCTGCCGGGACAGGGAACCATGGCTACACCTTC. Encoded protein: CASSISAGTGNHGYTF.

This chain joins TRBV12-2 and TRBJ1-4; the DNA was not used to check the table's D call, TRBD1. TRBV12-2 constitutes a pseudogene. This CDR3 contains 17 residues. CDR3 bases: TGTGCAAGTCGCTTAGAGGTTAGGGACAGGGTAGGTGAAAAACTGTTTTTT. Encoded protein: CASRLEVRDRVGEKLFF.

This rearrangement joins TRBV2 to TRBJ1-2, with unresolved D. There are 13 residues in the CDR3. The germline V gene has CDR1 SNHLY and CDR2 FYNNEI. V was trimmed by 5 bases and J by 2 bases, leaving 9 bases between them. CDR3 DNA sequence: TGTGCCAGCAGTCTACAGCTAAACTATGGCTACACCTTC. Translated: CASSLQLNYGYTF.

The chain has TRBV2 and TRBJ1-5, with 11 positions matching TRBD1. CDR3 length: 15 amino acids. Germline CDR1 reads SNHLY; CDR2 reads FYNNEI. The junction had 6 bases not matched to a gene; V was cut back by 6 bases and J by 5 bases. CDR3 sequence (DNA): TGTGCCAGCAGCGGACAGGGGGCGGGGGATCAGCCCCAGCATTTT. It specifies CASSGQGAGDQPQHF. Full variable domain (outside the CDR3, taken from reference TRBV2 and TRBJ1-5): EPEVTQTPSHQVTQMGQEVILRCVPISNHLYFYWYRQILGQKVEFLVSFYNNEISEKSEIFDDQFSVERPDGSNFTLKIRSTKLEDSAMYFCASSGQGAGDQPQHFGDGTRLSIL.

This rearrangement joins TRBV10-3 to TRBJ2-5, with TRBD1 matching over 8 bases. This CDR3 is 14 amino acids long. With 0 bases clipped from V and 4 bases from J, the junction kept 1 base outside the gene matches. Germline lookup yields CDR1 ENHRY and CDR2 SYGVKD. This chain's CDR3 is CAISESDRGETQYF. The CDR3, as DNA: TGTGCCATCAGTGAGTCCGACAGGGGAGAGACCCAGTACTTC.

The chain joins TRBV2 to TRBJ2-7; a weak D match, TRBD1 (6 bases). V lost 7 bases and J 0 bases, leaving 13 bases between the germline ends. Per the germline V gene, CDR1 is SNHLY and CDR2 is FYNNEI. The CDR3 is 14 amino acids. The CDR3 region is CASKGQSHSYEQYF. CDR3 sequence (DNA): TGTGCCAGCAAAGGACAGTCGCACTCCTACGAGCAGTACTTC.

V and J are TRBV29-1 and TRBJ2-5, with a weak D call TRBD1 (6 bases). Trimming stripped 3 bases from V and 4 bases from J, with 18 bases between. Per the germline V gene, CDR1 is SQVTM and CDR2 is ANQGSEA. The CDR3 spans 15 residues. Written as DNA, the CDR3 is TGCAGCGTTGACGTAGGGCAGGGGCGAGGAGAGACCCAGTACTTC. Protein sequence: CSVDVGQGRGETQYF.

The chain joins TRBV6-2 or TRBV6-3 to TRBJ1-5, with a tentative D call TRBD1 (6 bases). The germline V and J ends were trimmed by 7 bases and 6 bases, with 22 bases remaining between them. Germline CDR1 MNHEY, CDR2 SVGEGT. This CDR3 contains 16 residues. The CDR3 bases are TGTGCCAGCAACCCTGGTGGGCAGGGGTTCGGTCAGCCCCAGCATTTT. It is translated as CASNPGGQGFGQPQHF.

This clone was counted a single time. The chain combines TRBV28 with TRBJ1-1; TRBD1 matches 7 bases. J was trimmed by 3 bases and V by 4 bases; bases with no gene match: 8. CDR3 size: 15 residues. Germline V gives CDR1 MDHEN, CDR2 SYDVKM. CDR3 coding DNA: TGTGCCAGCAGTTCCTCGACAGGGAGGCACACTGAAGCTTTCTTT. Encoded protein: CASSSSTGRHTEAFF.

The V call is TRBV19, the J call TRBJ1-6; TRBD1 aligns across 9 bases. This CDR3 has 19 amino acids. The germline V gene encodes CDR1 LNHDA and CDR2 SQIVND (reference sequence). Trimming removed 4 bases from V and 0 bases from J; junction bases left unmatched: 10. DNA of the CDR3: TGTGCCAGTAGTACCCAATCACCGGGACAGGGCTCCTATAATTCACCCCTCCACTTT. Protein sequence: CASSTQSPGQGSYNSPLHF.

This chain joins TRBV7-3 and TRBJ2-1, with 11 bases lining up with TRBD2. Germline values: CDR1 SGHTA, CDR2 FQGTGA. With V trimmed by 5 bases and J by 4 bases, 13 bases remained unmatched. This CDR3 is 18 amino acids long. Written as DNA, the CDR3 is TGTGCCAGCAGCCCGCTTAGCGGGGGGGCCGGTGTTTACAATGAGCAGTTCTTC. This sequence encodes CASSPLSGGAGVYNEQFF.

The CDR3 sequence is CASSLARSSTDTQYF. CDR3 coding DNA: TGCGCCAGCAGCTTGGCGCGAAGCAGCACAGATACGCAGTATTTT. The chain has TRBV5-1 and TRBJ2-3; D ambiguous. V lost 0 bases and J 0 bases, leaving 8 bases between the germline ends. Germline CDR1 and CDR2: SGHRS and YFSETQ. CDR3 length: 15 amino acids.

The chain recombines TRBV5-1 with TRBJ2-3; TRBD2 is a possible D gene (5 bases). Germline V lookup: CDR1 SGHRS, CDR2 YFSETQ. Trimming removed 0 bases at V and 2 bases at J, with 10 bases between. This CDR3 contains 15 residues. The DNA for the CDR3 is TGCGCCAGCAGCTTGGTTAACCTAGCCACAGATACGCAGTATTTT. Amino acids: CASSLVNLATDTQYF.

The chain is built from TRBV10-3 and TRBJ2-7; D gene uncertain. V lost 6 bases to trimming and J lost 3 bases, with 15 bases between them. The CDR3 runs 14 residues. Germline V gene lookup returns CDR1 ENHRY and CDR2 SYGVKD. CDR3 in amino acids: CAIRAGDVGYEQYF. CDR3 sequence (DNA): TGTGCCATCAGGGCCGGAGACGTCGGCTACGAGCAGTACTTC.

This clone was picked up a small number of times. This rearrangement joins TRBV5-6 to TRBJ1-2, with TRBD1 matching over 9 bases. V was clipped by 4 bases and J by 0 bases; unmatched bases: 4. The CDR3 has 15 residues. CDR1 and CDR2 from the germline V gene are SGHDT and YYEEEE. The CDR3 here is CASSPDRGANYGYTF. Written as DNA, the CDR3 is TGTGCCAGCAGCCCCGACAGGGGGGCTAACTATGGCTACACCTTC.

The chain links TRBV5-1 to TRBJ2-7, with TRBD2 as a possible D gene (6 bases). This CDR3 is built from 14 residues. The germline V gene has CDR1 SGHRS and CDR2 YFSETQ. Trimming took off 2 bases at V and 0 bases at J, with 9 bases between the two ends. This CDR3 is CASSFGGTSYEQYF. As DNA, the CDR3 is TGCGCCAGCAGCTTTGGAGGGACCTCCTACGAGCAGTACTTC.